One and the same sample provided the 7 T cell receptor beta chains below, sequenced in a study of regulatory T cells in long-lasting Graves disease. Time point indicated: newly diagnosed GD, antithyroid drugs for less than 3 months. PBMC-extracted RNA yielded the TCR library. CDR3 regions were amplified by Arm-PCR using iRepertoire HTBI primers to build TCR beta libraries. TCRdb ran MiXCR on the multiplex PCR reads and lists one entry per CDR3 protein. The repertoire consists of roughly 430,000 distinct CDR3 sequences, with over 15% occurring once and the leading ten covering around 11%. The same data also contributed to another study, on T cells in Graves' hyperthyroidism and ophthalmopathy.

The material was peripheral blood mononuclear cells (PBMCs), obtained at new diagnosis, from a patient treated with antithyroid drugs. The receptors were sampled from a woman aged 30 to 39 with Graves disease.

This clonotype showed up many times. The chain has TRBV18 and TRBJ1-1; D unclear. From germline, CDR1 is KGHSH and CDR2 LQKENI. With 0 bases removed from V and 12 bases from J, the gap between germline ends came to 17 bases. The CDR3 is 14 amino acids. The CDR3 region has the DNA TGTGCCAGCTCACCACCGTTGTCCCGGTTAACGACTTTCTTT. Its protein product is CASSPPLSRLTTFF.

In this sample, this clonotype turned up a few times. The gene calls are TRBV10-2 and TRBJ2-1, with a tentative D call TRBD2 (6 bases). The CDR3 spans 13 residues. CDR1 is WSHSY, CDR2 SAAADI, per germline. V shed 10 bases and J shed 4 bases, with 14 bases lying between them. The CDR3 is CAISIREYNEQFF. The DNA for the CDR3 is TGCGCCATCTCCATTCGGGAGTACAATGAGCAGTTCTTC.

The table lists this clonotype with many counts. The rearrangement uses TRBV3-1 and TRBJ1-1; D may be TRBD1 (5 bases). The germline V and J ends were trimmed by 5 bases and 0 bases, with 10 bases remaining between them. CDR1 is LGHDT, CDR2 YNNKEL, per germline (reference sequence). The CDR3 has 14 amino acids. The CDR3 nucleotides are TGTGCCAGCAGCTCCAGGGACCTGAACACTGAAGCTTTCTTT. This sequence encodes CASSSRDLNTEAFF.

The chain employs TRBV10-3 and TRBJ2-7, with 8 bases identical to TRBD1. V was pared by 0 bases and J by 0 bases, with 7 bases of the junction left unmatched. CDR3 length: 17 amino acids. Germline V CDR1 and CDR2: ENHRY, SYGVKD. For the CDR3, the DNA is TGTGCCATCAGTGAGTCTACCTCCGGACAGGGCTCCTACGAGCAGTACTTC. It translates to CAISESTSGQGSYEQYF.

This clonotype was observed many times. The chain is built from TRBV3-1 and TRBJ2-7; no firm D call. Trimming removed 0 bases at V and 2 bases at J, with 2 bases between. The CDR3 loop spans 12 amino acids. Germline V gene lookup returns CDR1 LGHDT and CDR2 YNNKEL (reference sequence). CDR3 bases: TGTGCCAGCAGCCAAGATCCCTACGAGCAGTACTTC. This codes for CASSQDPYEQYF.

This clonotype was found many times. The chain joins TRBV7-9 to TRBJ2-3; a possible D gene is TRBD2 (6 bases). Germline V gene data show CDR1 as SEHNR and CDR2 as FQNEAQ (reference sequence). The CDR3 contains 17 residues. V lost 1 base and J lost 3, with 17 bases in between. The DNA for the CDR3 is TGTGCCAGCAGCTTAGTGTTGGGACTGGGAGGTACAGATACGCAGTATTTT. Its protein product is CASSLVLGLGGTDTQYF.

With regard to this clonotype: A much larger clone sits a single nucleotide away, making a read error possible. The chain is built from TRBV6-2 or TRBV6-3 and TRBJ2-7; TRBD2 agrees at 7 bases. The CDR3 totals 17 residues. In germline, CDR1 is MNHEY, CDR2 SVGEGT. V shed 4 bases and J 7 bases; nucleotides not matched to a gene: 19. CDR3 amino acids: CASSSNSGGYSYNEQYF. CDR3 DNA: TGTGCCAGCAGTTCGAACTCGGGAGGATACTCCTACAATGAGCAGTACTTC.